This TCR beta chain was recovered during a study of blood T cell repertoires in COVID-19. About the research overall: The United States, Italy and Spain provided the acute and convalescent COVID-19 samples. Sources were T cells, B-cell-depleted T cells, or PBMCs; the material itself was cDNA or gDNA.

The table lists this clone with a count of one. Original handling: Reference gene primer amplification in the assay estimated nucleated cell counts. Only in-frame clones appear in the TCRdb table, and some are missing; sequencing was by immunoSEQ multiplex PCR. The DNA was the basis for D and trimming; V, J and clone size are from that table. The sample gives roughly 220,000 clones, around nine tenths of which show up once; about 3% is in the top ten. The germline gives CDR1 SGHRS, CDR2 YFSETQ. J gave up 0 bases and V 4 bases, and 5 bases lay outside the gene matches. This CDR3 region has 15 residues.

Sequenced material: peripheral blood. The chain recombines TRBV5-1 with TRBJ1-2, with 8 bases identical to TRBD1. The clonotype comes from a man between 60 and 70 years old with acute or convalescent COVID-19. Here the CDR3 DNA reads TGCGCCAGCAGCCCGGGACAGGAGCCTAACTATGGCTACACCTTC. It yields the protein CASSPGQEPNYGYTF.